Below, 31 T cell receptor beta chains from the same sample are listed, as sequenced in a study of human T cells and chemical hapten exposure. Indicated time point: pre-sensitization, week 0. Specified treatment: therapeutic diphenylcyclopropenone sensitization with weekly scalp DPC. From the RACE reads, TCRdb called clonotypes with MiXCR, one entry per CDR3 protein. Here the sample spans more than 250,000 distinct CDR3 sequences, around 7.3% being singletons. Sequences were derived from whole blood, sampled in connection with sensitization to the hapten diphenylcyclopropenone (DPC). Source of these receptors: a man aged 18 to 29 with alopecia areata. Some clones in this sample may be carry-over from other donors' samples.

About this clonotype: One end of the junction fails to match germline, which may point to a read error. The CDR3 DNA reads as TGCGCCAGCAGCCAAGTTGAAAGGTGGAATCAGTCCCAGCATTTT. Translation: CASSQVERWNQSQHF. The V and J genes are TRBV4-1 and TRBJ1-5, with D unclear. CDR1 MGHRA and CDR2 YSYEKL come from the germline V gene. The CDR3 is 15 residues long.

The table lists this clonotype with a few counts. The rearrangement joins TRBV20-1 to TRBJ2-7, with a tentative D call TRBD1 (7 bases). V gave up 5 bases and J gave up 2 bases, with 19 bases separating them. The CDR3 is made up of 15 amino acids. Germline CDR1 and CDR2: DFQATT and SNEGSKA (reference sequence). The CDR3 DNA reads TGCAGTGCTGAAGTGCTCGCAGGGGGGACCTACGAGCAGTACTTC. Its translation: CSAEVLAGGTYEQYF.

This clonotype was counted only a few times. The gene calls are TRBV7-6 and TRBJ2-3; the match to TRBD1 covers 8 bases. Germline CDR1 SGHVS, CDR2 FNYEAQ. V dropped 4 bases and J dropped 5; count of bases not matched to a gene: 8. The CDR3 extends over 15 amino acids. CDR3 in amino acids: CASSSQTGVEDTQYF. The CDR3 coding sequence is TGTGCCAGCAGCTCCCAGACAGGGGTTGAAGATACGCAGTATTTT.

The sample holds a few counts of this clonotype. The DNA of the CDR3 is TGTGCCAGCAGCTTAGTAGCGGGGTTCGGTTCGGATACGCAGTATTTT. The encoded protein is CASSLVAGFGSDTQYF. This sequence joins TRBV7-2 and TRBJ2-3; the match to TRBD2 covers 8 bases. The J segment lost 6 bases and the V segment lost 1 base, leaving 9 bases of the junction unmatched. The CDR3 extends over 16 amino acids. Germline CDR1 is SGHTA and CDR2 is FQGNSA. The full variable domain, in which reference TRBV7-2 and TRBJ2-3 provide the parts outside the CDR3, is GAGVSQSPSNKVTEKGKDVELRCDPISGHTALYWYRQSLGQGLEFLIYFQGNSAPDKSGLPSDRFSAERTGGSVSTLTIQRTQQEDSAVYLCASSLVAGFGSDTQYFGPGTRLTVL.

This clonotype was recorded many times. This sequence joins TRBV29-1 and TRBJ2-3; the D is unclear. Trimming took 1 base from V and 0 from J, leaving 17 bases between them. This CDR3 spans 17 amino acids. CDR1 is SQVTM, CDR2 ANQGSEA, per germline. The CDR3 DNA reads TGCAGCGTTGAAGCCGTTAACAGAGCACAGAGCACAGATACGCAGTATTTT. It yields the protein CSVEAVNRAQSTDTQYF.

This clonotype was picked up a small number of times. The chain combines TRBV29-1 with TRBJ2-2, with a tentative D call TRBD1 (7 bases). CDR1 and CDR2 (germline): SQVTM, ANQGSEA. The CDR3 has 15 amino acids. The ends were cut back, 3 bases at V and 7 bases at J, with 18 bases in the middle. The CDR3 sequence is CSVESWRGRDGELFF. CDR3 bases: TGCAGCGTTGAGTCATGGAGGGGGCGCGACGGGGAGCTGTTTTTT.

This chain links TRBV15 with TRBJ2-3, with D perhaps matching TRBD1 (6 bases). CDR3 length equals 17 residues. Germline values: CDR1 LNHNV, CDR2 YYDKDF (reference sequence). V lost 0 bases and J 0 bases, leaving 13 bases between the germline ends. The CDR3 sequence: CATSREGAISSTDTQYF. In DNA form, the CDR3 reads TGTGCCACCAGCAGAGAGGGGGCTATCTCTAGCACAGATACGCAGTATTTT.

This clonotype appeared a few times. The V call is TRBV20-1, the J call TRBJ1-2; 9 bases line up with TRBD1. CDR1 DFQATT and CDR2 SNEGSKA come from the germline V gene (reference sequence). The V segment lost 0 bases and the J segment 8 bases; nucleotides outside the gene matches: 13. The CDR3 runs 16 residues. CDR3 in DNA: TGCAGTGCTAGAGATACCGAGCCGGGACAGGGAAGCGGCTACACCTTC. Protein sequence: CSARDTEPGQGSGYTF.

Points on this clonotype: No conserved phenylalanine or tryptophan is present at the end of the CDR3, so a read error is the likely explanation. The limits of the CDR3 on the DNA are not certain, so only TCRdb's listed CDR3 is given. The rearrangement joins TRBV14 to TRBJ1-1. From its first to its last residue, the CDR3 has 8 amino acids. Looked up from germline, CDR1 is SGHDN and CDR2 is FVKESK. The CDR3 sequence is CASSREEY.

This chain connects TRBV4-3 to TRBJ2-3, with TRBD2 matching 13 bases. Germline V lookup: CDR1 LGHNA, CDR2 YSLEER. The V and J ends lost 3 bases and 2 bases, in that order; junction bases with no gene match: 5. The CDR3 length is 17 residues. This CDR3 reads CASSQGLAGRTTDTQYF. CDR3 DNA: TGCGCCAGCAGCCAGGGACTAGCGGGGCGTACCACAGATACGCAGTATTTT.

This clonotype has a handful of counts. CDR3 coding DNA: TGTGCCAGCAGCTTATCATCGGGCCCCCGGGCTTTCTTT. Translated, it gives CASSLSSGPRAFF. The chain recombines TRBV11-1 with TRBJ1-1; D not certain. The CDR3 length is 13 residues. In germline, CDR1 is SGHAT, CDR2 FQDESV (reference sequence). V lost 2 bases, J lost 11 bases, and 15 bases lay in between. The full variable domain, completed using reference TRBV11-1 and TRBJ1-1, is EAEVAQSPRYKITEKSQAVAFWCDPISGHATLYWYRQILGQGPELLVQFQDESVVDDSQLPKDRFSAERLKGVDSTLKIQPAELGDSAMYLCASSLSSGPRAFFGQGTRLTVV.

This clonotype has at least ten counts. The rearrangement joins TRBV3-1 to TRBJ2-5; D remains unclear. V shed 0 bases and J shed 1 base, with 12 bases lying between them. The germline V gene has CDR1 LGHDT and CDR2 YNNKEL (reference sequence). The CDR3 consists of 16 residues. This CDR3 is CASSQDIGRAQETQYF. CDR3 bases: TGTGCCAGCAGCCAAGATATTGGAAGGGCCCAAGAGACCCAGTACTTC.

Many counts were recorded for this clonotype. This chain uses TRBV9 with TRBJ2-7; D call uncertain. The CDR3 consists of 14 residues. CDR1 and CDR2 from the germline V gene are SGDLS and YYNGEE. Trimming stripped 4 bases from V and 10 bases from J, with 21 bases between. In DNA form, the CDR3 reads TGTGCCAGCAGCCCACGGCCAAACCCGGCGGAACAGTACTTC. Its translation is CASSPRPNPAEQYF.

This clonotype was found a few times. DNA for the CDR3: TGTGCCAGCAGCCAAGGTCGAGGGGCTGGGGCCAACGTCCTGACTTTC. Encoded protein: CASSQGRGAGANVLTF. This sequence joins TRBV3-1 and TRBJ2-6, with D tentatively TRBD1 or TRBD2 (5 bases each). V shed 1 base and J shed 2 bases, with 9 bases lying between them. CDR1 LGHDT and CDR2 YNNKEL come from the germline V gene (reference sequence). The CDR3 is 16 amino acids.

The chain employs TRBV21-1 and TRBJ1-5. TRBV21-1 is deemed a pseudogene. This CDR3 spans 15 amino acids. CDR3 protein: CASSKWDLSNQPQHF. The CDR3 coding sequence is TGTGCCAGCAGCAAATGGGACTTAAGCAATCAGCCCCAGCATTTT.

The chain employs TRBV28 and TRBJ2-7; maybe TRBD2 (6 bases). There are 13 residues in the CDR3. V was pared by 7 bases and J by 3 bases, with 13 bases between. Germline loops: CDR1 MDHEN, CDR2 SYDVKM. CDR3 sequence (DNA): TGTGCCAGCACTCCGGGACTCTACTACGAGCAGTACTTC. Protein sequence: CASTPGLYYEQYF.

Many counts were recorded for this clonotype. V and J are TRBV29-1 and TRBJ1-1, with TRBD1 matching 7 bases. Germline-derived CDR1 and CDR2 are SQVTM and ANQGSEA. The CDR3 is 12 amino acids. V dropped 6 bases and J dropped 5; count of bases not matched to a gene: 6. The CDR3 is CSVGTVRTEAFF. The CDR3 DNA sequence: TGCAGCGTCGGGACAGTCAGGACTGAAGCTTTCTTT.

The rearrangement joins TRBV11-2 to TRBJ2-2, with 13 bases fitting TRBD2. CDR1 and CDR2 (germline): SGHAT, FQNNGV. The CDR3 extends over 17 amino acids. The junction had 5 bases not matched to a gene; V was cut back by 7 bases and J by 0 bases. In DNA form, the CDR3 reads TGTGCCAGCACCAAGACTAGCGGGGGGTCGAACACCGGGGAGCTGTTTTTT. As protein: CASTKTSGGSNTGELFF.

This clonotype was seen a handful of times. This chain joins TRBV7-9 and TRBJ2-2; D uncertain. Germline V lookup: CDR1 SEHNR, CDR2 FQNEAQ (reference sequence). The CDR3 loop spans 15 amino acids. Trimming shortened V by 2 bases and J by 2 bases, and 9 bases separated the two germline ends. The CDR3 nucleotides read TGTGCCAGCAGCTTATTACGGATAAACACCGGGGAGCTGTTTTTT. Protein sequence: CASSLLRINTGELFF.

There are many counts of this clonotype. The rearrangement links TRBV6-2 or TRBV6-3 to TRBJ1-1; a possible D gene is TRBD1 (5 bases). This CDR3 has 15 residues. V was shortened by 8 bases and J by 1 base, with 17 bases between the two germline ends. Germline CDR1 and CDR2: MNHEY and SVGEGT. DNA of the CDR3: TGTGCCAGCGGCTTCGTATGGGGGAAGAACACTGAAGCTTTCTTT. This sequence encodes CASGFVWGKNTEAFF.

The chain combines TRBV4-1 with TRBJ2-7; D is unclear. Germline loops: CDR1 MGHRA, CDR2 YSYEKL. The CDR3 totals 15 residues. V lost 5 bases and J lost 0, with 14 bases in between. The CDR3 region has the DNA TGCGCCAGCAGCTCCGGGTCTACGCTCTCCTACGAGCAGTACTTC. This codes for CASSSGSTLSYEQYF.

This chain joins TRBV20-1 and TRBJ2-7, with 7 bases fitting TRBD1. Per the germline V gene, CDR1 is DFQATT and CDR2 is SNEGSKA (reference sequence). The CDR3 sequence is 13 residues long. The junction had 5 bases not matched to a gene; V was cut back by 3 bases and J by 3 bases. Here the CDR3 reads CSASLAGGYEQYF. Written as DNA, the CDR3 is TGCAGTGCTAGTTTGGCAGGGGGCTACGAGCAGTACTTC.

This clonotype was seen a few times. The J gene is TRBJ2-3, the V gene TRBV12-3 or TRBV12-4; a possible D gene is TRBD2 (5 bases). The CDR3 has 15 residues. The germline V and J ends were trimmed by 2 bases and 11 bases, with 20 bases remaining between them. The CDR3: CASSLIGGLYVWQYF. The CDR3 DNA follows: TGTGCCAGCAGTTTAATAGGCGGACTCTACGTATGGCAGTATTTT.

CDR3 amino acids: CATLDSRNTEAFF. The CDR3 coding sequence is TGTGCCACCTTGGACAGCCGAAACACTGAAGCTTTCTTT. The rearrangement uses TRBV2 and TRBJ1-1, with D perhaps matching TRBD1 (6 bases). The CDR3 spans 13 residues. The germline V gene encodes CDR1 SNHLY and CDR2 FYNNEI. V lost 10 bases to trimming and J lost 2 bases, with 14 bases between them.

This chain joins TRBV6-1 and TRBJ2-3; no reliable D call. V dropped 5 bases and J dropped 0 bases, with 12 bases sitting between them. Germline CDR1 is MNHNS and CDR2 is SASEGT. The CDR3 has 15 residues. CDR3 in DNA: TGTGCCAGCAGTTCTCCGGCAGTTAGCACAGATACGCAGTATTTT. Protein product: CASSSPAVSTDTQYF.

DNA for the CDR3: TGTGCCAGCAGTGACTCTGATGTAACCTCGGGTAGCGGGGGACCAAGCCTTCAAGAGACCCAGTACTTC. It codes for CASSDSDVTSGSGGPSLQETQYF. V is TRBV2 and J is TRBJ2-5; 9 nucleotides align to TRBD2. The germline V gene has CDR1 SNHLY and CDR2 FYNNEI. The CDR3 is 23 residues long. The V segment lost 3 bases and the J segment 2 bases; nucleotides outside the gene matches: 28.

This clonotype was counted a few times. The gene calls are TRBV3-1 and TRBJ2-5; D is perhaps TRBD2 (6 bases). V lost 3 bases and J lost 3, with 11 bases in between. CDR3 size: 14 residues. Germline V CDR1 and CDR2: LGHDT, YNNKEL (reference sequence). Here the CDR3 reads CASSQGTSKETQYF. The CDR3 nucleotides are TGTGCCAGCAGCCAGGGGACTTCCAAAGAGACCCAGTACTTC.

The chain has TRBV7-9 and TRBJ2-7; D may be TRBD1 or TRBD2 (5 bases each). Deletions cut 5 bases from V and 4 bases from J, with 18 bases between. Germline V gene data show CDR1 as SEHNR and CDR2 as FQNEAQ (reference sequence). The length of the CDR3 is 15 residues. The CDR3 nucleotides are TGTGCCAGCAGCCCGACAGACTACCCTCTGTACGAGCAGTACTTC. Encoded protein: CASSPTDYPLYEQYF.

The genes are TRBV20-1 and TRBJ2-2; D is perhaps TRBD1 or TRBD2 (6 bases each). The CDR3 runs to 14 residues. Per the germline V gene, CDR1 is DFQATT and CDR2 is SNEGSKA (reference sequence). V shed 6 bases and J shed 2 bases, with 13 bases lying between them. CDR3 DNA: TGCAGTGCAGGAAGGGGGGAAAACACCGGGGAGCTGTTTTTT. Protein: CSAGRGENTGELFF.

V is TRBV4-2 and J is TRBJ2-3; perhaps TRBD1 as D (5 bases). The CDR3 is made up of 15 amino acids. CDR1 is LGHNA, CDR2 YNFKEQ, per germline. Trimming took 1 base from V and 6 from J, leaving 14 bases between them. CDR3 in amino acids: CASSQAQGVDDTQYF. CDR3 nucleotide sequence: TGTGCCAGCAGCCAAGCACAAGGGGTCGACGATACGCAGTATTTT.

This clonotype was detected many times. This rearrangement joins TRBV29-1 to TRBJ2-1, with TRBD2 identical over 12 bases. Per the germline V gene, CDR1 is SQVTM and CDR2 is ANQGSEA. V was pared by 3 bases and J by 3 bases, with 0 bases of the junction left unmatched. The CDR3 totals 14 residues. CDR3 in amino acids: CSVEGLAGYNEQFF. DNA of the CDR3: TGCAGCGTTGAGGGACTAGCGGGCTACAATGAGCAGTTCTTC.